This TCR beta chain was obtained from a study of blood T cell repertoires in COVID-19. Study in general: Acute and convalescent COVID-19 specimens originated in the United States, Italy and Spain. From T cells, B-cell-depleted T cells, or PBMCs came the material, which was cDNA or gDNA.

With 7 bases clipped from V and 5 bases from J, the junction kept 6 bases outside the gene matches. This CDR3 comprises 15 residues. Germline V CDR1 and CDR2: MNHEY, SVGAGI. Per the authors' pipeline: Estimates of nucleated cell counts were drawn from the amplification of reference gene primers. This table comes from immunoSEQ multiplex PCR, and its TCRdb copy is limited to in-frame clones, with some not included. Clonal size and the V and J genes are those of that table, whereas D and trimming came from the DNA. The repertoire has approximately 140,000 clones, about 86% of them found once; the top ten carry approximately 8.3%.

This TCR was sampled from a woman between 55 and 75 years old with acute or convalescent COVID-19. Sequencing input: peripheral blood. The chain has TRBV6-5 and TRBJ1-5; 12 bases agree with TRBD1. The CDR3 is CASNTGTGGDQPQHF. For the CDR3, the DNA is TGTGCCAGCAACACGGGGACAGGGGGCGATCAGCCCCAGCATTTT.